This T cell receptor beta chain was profiled in a study of cytomegalovirus exposure and HLA in healthy donors. Study context: The 120 or so validation repertoires and the 666 first-cohort repertoires shared a platform, a later analysis reported.

V lost 2 bases to trimming and J lost 0 bases, with 10 bases between them. This CDR3 has 15 amino acids. Germline V gene lookup returns CDR1 MGHDK and CDR2 SYGVNS. Method: immunoSEQ multiplex PCR; TCRdb's copy keeps in-frame clones and lacks some. The sample holds roughly 49,000 clones; about 93% are singletons and the top ten take approximately 7.8%. As concerns this clone: Antigen: not known.

Notes on the study in general: High sensitivity and specificity were reportedly achieved when the classifier diagnosed cytomegalovirus status. Cytomegalovirus-associated TCR beta chains were listed, numbering 150 to 200. According to a later analysis, TCR clusters from the first cohort tended to co-occur in the roughly 110 validation repertoires.

Sample: PBMCs. The origin of this receptor is a woman aged 18-29 years in good health and CMV-seropositive. This chain uses TRBV25-1 with TRBJ1-1, with D perhaps matching TRBD1 (6 bases). In DNA, the CDR3 is TGTGCCAGCAGTGAAAACAGGGCCATGAACACTGAAGCTTTCTTT. Protein product: CASSENRAMNTEAFF.